Shown below are 13 T cell receptor beta chains from a single sample sequenced in a study of OX40 agonist ivuxolimab in advanced cancers. Profiled with immunoSEQ multiplex PCR; TCRdb holds only in-frame clones, not every one. The sample includes about 81,000 clones, around 84% seen only once; the top ten take around 7%. Sequences were derived from CD4+ or CD8+ T cells sorted from blood, sampled in a trial of the OX40 agonist ivuxolimab. The receptors were gathered from an adult with an advanced solid tumor such as melanoma, head and neck, liver or kidney cancer.

The J gene is TRBJ2-2, the V gene TRBV5-4; D not resolved. Germline V gene data show CDR1 as SGHNT and CDR2 as YYREEE (reference sequence). This CDR3 spans 15 amino acids. V lost 5 bases and J lost 1, with 12 bases in between. The CDR3 region is CASRVDILNTGELFF. CDR3 nucleotide sequence: TGTGCCAGCAGGGTGGATATCCTGAACACCGGGGAGCTGTTTTTT.

This sequence joins TRBV28 and TRBJ2-5, with D possibly being TRBD2 (6 bases). V was trimmed by 7 bases and J by 5 bases, leaving 17 bases between them. The CDR3 runs to 14 residues. Germline-derived CDR1 and CDR2 are MDHEN and SYDVKM. CDR3 residues: CASIPGGWGETQYF. The CDR3 DNA is TGTGCCAGCATCCCCGGGGGATGGGGGGAGACCCAGTACTTC.

The chain carries TRBV6-6 and TRBJ1-4, with a tentative D call TRBD1 (5 bases). Germline assignment: CDR1 MNHNY and CDR2 SVGAGI (reference sequence). The ends were cut back, 5 bases at V and 6 bases at J, with 13 bases in the middle. This CDR3 is built from 14 residues. The CDR3 loop is CASSRQGGDEKLFF. For the CDR3, the DNA is TGTGCCAGCAGTCGGCAGGGTGGGGATGAAAAACTGTTTTTT.

The chain combines TRBV19 with TRBJ1-5; 7 nucleotides agree with TRBD1. The germline V gene has CDR1 LNHDA and CDR2 SQIVND (reference sequence). V lost 8 bases to trimming and J lost 5 bases; unmatched junction nucleotides: 3. This CDR3 contains 12 residues. The CDR3 DNA follows: TGTGCCAGTGACGACAGGGATCAGCCCCAGCATTTT. It is translated as CASDDRDQPQHF.

The J gene is TRBJ2-5, the V gene TRBV28; 8 bases match TRBD1. This CDR3 is built from 15 residues. Germline V gene lookup returns CDR1 MDHEN and CDR2 SYDVKM. V lost 6 bases, J lost 3 bases, and 9 bases stayed unmatched. CDR3 region: CASRNRDRRKETQYF. The CDR3 bases are TGTGCCAGCAGGAACCGGGACAGGAGGAAAGAGACCCAGTACTTC.

The gene calls are TRBV13 and TRBJ2-5; 9 bases are a match to TRBD1. Germline CDR1 reads PRHDT; CDR2 reads FYEKMQ (reference sequence). Germline trimming cut 5 bases from V and 5 bases from J; bases unmatched to any gene: 6. This CDR3 comprises 14 residues. The CDR3 protein is CASSARTGVETQYF. The CDR3 nucleotides are TGTGCCAGCAGCGCCCGGACAGGGGTGGAGACCCAGTACTTC.

The rearrangement uses TRBV5-1 and TRBJ1-3; no clear D. V was cut by 0 bases and J by 4 bases, with 8 bases left in between. CDR1 and CDR2 (germline): SGHRS, YFSETQ. The CDR3 is made up of 14 amino acids. The CDR3: CASSLDGGGNTIYF. The CDR3 coding sequence is TGCGCCAGCAGCTTGGACGGCGGGGGAAACACCATATATTTT.

The chain carries TRBV18 and TRBJ2-5; 12 bases agree with TRBD2. V lost 5 bases and J lost 0; bases outside the gene matches: 13. The CDR3 consists of 19 residues. Per germline, CDR1 KGHSH and CDR2 LQKENI. The CDR3 loop reads CASSIRTSGVGKYQETQYF. The CDR3, as DNA: TGTGCCAGCTCAATACGGACTAGCGGGGTGGGAAAGTACCAAGAGACCCAGTACTTC.

The chain joins TRBV28 to TRBJ1-5; 9 nucleotides line up with TRBD1. Germline V lookup: CDR1 MDHEN, CDR2 SYDVKM. V lost 3 bases, J lost 4 bases, and 4 bases stayed unmatched. The CDR3 sequence is 15 residues long. This CDR3 is CASSLHGTGNQPQHF. In DNA, the CDR3 is TGTGCCAGCAGTTTGCATGGGACAGGGAATCAGCCCCAGCATTTT.

The V and J genes are TRBV2 and TRBJ2-7, with 7 bases identical to TRBD1. Germline lookup yields CDR1 SNHLY and CDR2 FYNNEI. V dropped 5 bases and J dropped 3; count of bases not matched to a gene: 7. The CDR3 is 14 amino acids. The CDR3 is CASSRQGVSYEQYF. As DNA, the CDR3 is TGTGCCAGCAGTCGACAGGGTGTTAGCTACGAGCAGTACTTC.

The V gene is TRBV11-2, the J gene TRBJ2-7; unclear D gene. This CDR3 is 11 amino acids long. Germline assignment: CDR1 SGHAT and CDR2 FQNNGV. V lost 0 bases and J 4 bases, leaving 1 base between the germline ends. CDR3 residues: CASSLEYEQYF. The DNA for the CDR3 is TGTGCCAGCAGCTTAGAGTACGAGCAGTACTTC.

The gene calls are TRBV19 and TRBJ2-7; D possibly uses TRBD1 or TRBD2 (5 bases each). This CDR3 comprises 15 residues. The V and J ends lost 5 bases and 0 bases respectively, with 14 bases between them. Per germline, CDR1 LNHDA and CDR2 SQIVND (reference sequence). The CDR3 is CASSAGDGYSYEQYF. The CDR3 bases are TGTGCCAGTAGTGCCGGGGACGGATACTCCTACGAGCAGTACTTC.

The sample holds one count of this clone. The chain carries TRBV28 and TRBJ1-5; tentatively, D is TRBD1 (6 bases). Trimming cost V 2 bases and J 5 bases, with 13 bases left between them. CDR1 is MDHEN, CDR2 SYDVKM, per germline. The CDR3 has 15 amino acids. CDR3 DNA sequence: TGTGCCAGCAGTTTAGAGGGGGGTCCCTATCAGCCCCAGCATTTT. It specifies CASSLEGGPYQPQHF.